This TCR beta chain was observed in a study of technical replicates of blood from a handful of donors (dated by TCRdb to about 2017). This clone was detected once. It has no known antigen specificity. Qualities for individual bases were not recorded, and no much larger clone is one base off. CDR1 and CDR2 (LNHDA, SQIVND) derive from the germline V gene (reference sequence). CDR3 length: 15 amino acids, cysteine to phenylalanine. Only the CDR3 region is kept as DNA, spanning 45 bases read in frame from base 1. Ends trimmed: V by 5 bases, J by 4 bases; bases unmatched to a gene: 6. The method was the immunoSEQ multiplex PCR assay. TCRdb limited this immuneACCESS table to in-frame rearrangements with V and J called. A share of clones is missing; checked studies link under half to unresolved V genes, and the rest is unexplained. The sample data list around 64,000 clones, and around 93% of these were observed just once. About 4.4% of the sample lies in the top ten.

The V gene is TRBV19 and the J gene is TRBJ2-1; 9 of the junction bases match TRBD2. The sequencing input was PBMCs. The sequence derives from a human donor in good health. Some clones in this sample may be carry-over from other donors' samples. Here the CDR3 is given as CASSPTSGLYNEQFF. The nucleotides are TGTGCCAGTAGTCCTACTAGCGGGCTTTACAATGAGCAGTTCTTC.